The clone carrying this TCR beta chain was detected ten times or more. As yet, its antigen is unknown. TCR beta CDR3 regions were amplified from RNA transcripts. During a first-round RT-PCR of the TCR CDR3, the HTBI primer set was used. Via MiXCR, TCRdb re-called the multiplex PCR reads, giving one row per CDR3 protein. The sample carries about 400,000 distinct CDR3 sequences, roughly an eighth recorded once. The data were obtained in a study of T cells in Graves' hyperthyroidism and ophthalmopathy. General study results and limits: Model output signaled ophthalmopathy a median around 5.9 months ahead of onset.

V was cut by 4 bases and J by 5 bases, with 21 bases left in between. This CDR3 is 17 amino acids long. Those patients with uncontrolled infection, other autoimmune disease, pregnancy or lactation were excluded. Each diagnosis drew on symptoms, thyroxine, TRAb, thyroid ultrasound and orbital computed tomography findings. The rearrangement uses TRBV12-3 or TRBV12-4 and TRBJ2-1; tentative D call: TRBD2 (6 bases). The receptor comes from a man aged 50 to 60 with Graves' ophthalmopathy. The material sequenced was blood. The CDR3 here is CASSSGPGSLPDNEQFF. DNA for the CDR3: TGTGCCAGCAGTTCCGGCCCCGGGAGTCTGCCCGACAATGAGCAGTTCTTC.